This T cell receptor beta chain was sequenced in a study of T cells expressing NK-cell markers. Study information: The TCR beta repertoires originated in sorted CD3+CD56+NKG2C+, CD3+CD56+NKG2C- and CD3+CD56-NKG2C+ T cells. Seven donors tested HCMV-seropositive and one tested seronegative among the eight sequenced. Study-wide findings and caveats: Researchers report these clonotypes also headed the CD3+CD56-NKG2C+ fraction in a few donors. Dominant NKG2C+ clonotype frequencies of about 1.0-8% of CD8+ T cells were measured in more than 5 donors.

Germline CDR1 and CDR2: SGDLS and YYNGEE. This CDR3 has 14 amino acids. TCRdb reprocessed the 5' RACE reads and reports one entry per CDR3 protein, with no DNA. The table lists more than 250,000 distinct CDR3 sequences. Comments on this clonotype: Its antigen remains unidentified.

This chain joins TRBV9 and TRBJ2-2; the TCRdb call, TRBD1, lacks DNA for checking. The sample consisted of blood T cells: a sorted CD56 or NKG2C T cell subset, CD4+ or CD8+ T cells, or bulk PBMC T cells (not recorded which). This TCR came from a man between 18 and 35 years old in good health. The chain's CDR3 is CASNRPGGTGELFF.